Each of the 5 T cell receptor beta chains below was sequenced from the same sample in a study of cytomegalovirus exposure and HLA in healthy donors. The PCR employed 60 Vbeta primers together with 13 Jbeta primers. Clones were read by immunoSEQ multiplex PCR, and TCRdb kept only the in-frame ones, dropping some. Of about 120,000 clones in the sample, 77% were seen once. Sequenced sample: PBMCs. These receptors originate from a man younger than 35 in good health and CMV-seropositive.

In its sample, this clone was seen once. CDR3 DNA sequence: TGTGCTAGTGGCCCAGGGGGAGTGGAGACCCAGTACTTC. As protein: CASGPGGVETQYF. The chain recombines TRBV12-5 with TRBJ2-5; 7 positions match TRBD1. This CDR3 spans 13 amino acids. In germline, CDR1 is LGHNT, CDR2 FRNRAP. Trimming at V came to 6 bases and at J to 5 bases, leaving 6 bases not matched to a gene.

The chain is built from TRBV19 and TRBJ2-5; 9 bases match TRBD2. This CDR3 contains 16 residues. Looked up from germline, CDR1 is LNHDA and CDR2 is SQIVND (reference sequence). J was trimmed by 4 bases and V by 4 bases; bases with no gene match: 10. CDR3 nucleotide sequence: TGTGCCAGTAGTAAACGGTCCGCGGGGGGGCGAGAGACCCAGTACTTC. It translates to CASSKRSAGGRETQYF.

V usage is TRBV28 and J usage is TRBJ1-5; D is unresolved. The ends were cut back, 5 bases at V and 5 bases at J, with 4 bases in the middle. Germline CDR1 MDHEN, CDR2 SYDVKM. There are 11 residues in the CDR3. CDR3 DNA sequence: TGTGCCAGCAGTCGTCATCAGCCCCAGCATTTT. Translated: CASSRHQPQHF.

This clone was found a few times. The chain carries TRBV7-9 and TRBJ1-1, with 7 bases fitting TRBD1. The CDR3 contains 16 residues. The trim removed 4 bases at V and 4 bases at J, leaving 12 bases unmatched. Germline CDR1 is SEHNR and CDR2 is FQNEAQ (reference sequence). Written as DNA, the CDR3 is TGTGCCAGCAGCTCCAGAGGAAGACAGGGCGGCACTGAAGCTTTCTTT. Translated: CASSSRGRQGGTEAFF.

This sequence joins TRBV11-2 and TRBJ1-3; the D is unclear. Trimming took 6 bases from V and 1 from J, leaving 10 bases between them. The germline V gene encodes CDR1 SGHAT and CDR2 FQNNGV. The CDR3 length is 14 residues. CDR3: CASSPFLSGNTIYF. CDR3 coding DNA: TGTGCCAGCAGTCCCTTCTTATCTGGAAACACCATATATTTT.